The 21 T cell receptor beta chains given below trace back to one sample, sequenced in a study of OX40 agonist ivuxolimab in advanced cancers. To prepare the library, the immunoSEQ multiplex PCR assay was applied. As stored in TCRdb, this immuneACCESS dataset retains in-frame rearrangements with V and J assigned. A fraction of the clones does not appear; measured against another copy, unresolved V genes explain less than half of the discrepancy, and the remainder lacks a known reason. The sample table lists 90,000 or so clones, approximately 90% of them with a count of one. The top ten clones comprise 1.1% of the sample. The sequences come from CD4+ or CD8+ T cells sorted from blood, collected in a trial of the OX40 agonist ivuxolimab. These TCRs come from an adult with an advanced solid tumor such as melanoma, head and neck, liver or kidney cancer.

CDR3: CASTSGQSNQPQHF. CDR3 DNA: TGTGCCAGCACCTCTGGACAGAGCAATCAGCCCCAGCATTTT. The chain employs TRBV5-4 and TRBJ1-5; a possible D gene is TRBD1 (6 bases). The germline V and J ends were trimmed by 6 bases and 1 base, with 11 bases remaining between them. From germline, CDR1 is SGHNT and CDR2 YYREEE (reference sequence). CDR3 size: 14 residues.

V and J are TRBV7-2 and TRBJ2-7, with 7 bases lining up with TRBD1. The V and J ends lost 5 bases and 6 bases, in that order; junction bases with no gene match: 13. Germline CDR1 SGHTA, CDR2 FQGNSA. The CDR3 covers 15 residues. The CDR3 nucleotides are TGTGCCAGCAGCATTACAGGGGTTTATTCTGGCGAGCAGTACTTC. The encoded protein is CASSITGVYSGEQYF.

The chain employs TRBV29-1 and TRBJ2-1, with D perhaps matching TRBD1 (5 bases). Germline V gene sequence: CDR1 SQVTM, CDR2 ANQGSEA. The V end was cut by 4 bases, the J end by 2 bases, with 6 bases between. This CDR3 region has 12 residues. CDR3: CSVGGAYNEQFF. The CDR3 nucleotides are TGCAGCGTTGGGGGCGCCTACAATGAGCAGTTCTTC.

V is TRBV11-2 and J is TRBJ1-4; 8 bases match TRBD1. V lost 4 bases to trimming and J lost 4 bases; unmatched junction nucleotides: 5. Per germline, CDR1 SGHAT and CDR2 FQNNGV. The CDR3 has 15 amino acids. The CDR3 DNA is TGTGCCAGCAGCTCGGGGACAGGTGGTAATGAAAAACTGTTTTTT. This gives the protein CASSSGTGGNEKLFF.

The rearrangement joins TRBV28 to TRBJ2-2, with D maybe TRBD1 (7 bases). The CDR3 spans 15 residues. The germline V and J ends were trimmed by 6 bases and 4 bases, with 15 bases remaining between them. The germline V gene has CDR1 MDHEN and CDR2 SYDVKM. The CDR3 loop is CASSYAEGATGELFF. Here the CDR3 DNA reads TGTGCCAGCAGCTACGCGGAGGGGGCCACCGGGGAGCTGTTTTTT.

The gene calls are TRBV7-2 and TRBJ2-1; possible D gene TRBD1, 6 bases. CDR3 length: 14 residues. Trimming removed 5 bases at V and 9 bases at J, with 17 bases between. Germline V gene lookup returns CDR1 SGHTA and CDR2 FQGNSA. The CDR3 sequence: CASSIEWGPIEQFF. The CDR3 nucleotides read TGTGCCAGCAGCATCGAGTGGGGGCCGATTGAGCAGTTCTTC. The complete variable domain, with remaining parts taken from reference TRBV7-2 and TRBJ2-1, reads GAGVSQSPSNKVTEKGKDVELRCDPISGHTALYWYRQSLGQGLEFLIYFQGNSAPDKSGLPSDRFSAERTGGSVSTLTIQRTQQEDSAVYLCASSIEWGPIEQFFGPGTRLTVL.

The chain joins TRBV7-2 to TRBJ2-1, with D uncertain. The germline V and J ends were trimmed by 2 bases and 6 bases, with 14 bases remaining between them. CDR3 length equals 15 residues. Germline CDR1 is SGHTA and CDR2 is FQGNSA. This chain's CDR3 is CASSLTSSGANEQFF. CDR3 DNA sequence: TGTGCCAGCAGCTTAACGTCTTCGGGCGCCAATGAGCAGTTCTTC.

This clone came up a few times. This rearrangement joins TRBV30 to TRBJ1-4, with D possibly TRBD1 on 5 matching bases. CDR3 size: 14 residues. V lost 0 bases and J lost 8, with 13 bases in between. Germline CDR1 is GTSNPN and CDR2 is SVGIG (reference sequence). The CDR3 spells CAWSVRGAGEKLFF. The DNA for the CDR3 is TGTGCCTGGAGTGTACGGGGCGCAGGAGAAAAACTGTTTTTT.

This clone was seen once. The chain couples TRBV5-1 to TRBJ1-1; the D is unclear. Per the germline V gene, CDR1 is SGHRS and CDR2 is YFSETQ. The CDR3 covers 14 residues. V lost 4 bases, J lost 1 base, and 11 bases lay in between. The CDR3 loop is CASSRQDGNTEAFF. CDR3 nucleotides: TGCGCCAGCAGCCGGCAGGATGGGAACACTGAAGCTTTCTTT.

The chain carries TRBV10-3 and TRBJ2-7; tentatively, D is TRBD2 (6 bases). Trimming stripped 2 bases from V and 0 bases from J, with 8 bases between. The CDR3 contains 14 residues. Germline-derived CDR1 and CDR2 are ENHRY and SYGVKD. CDR3 DNA sequence: TGTGCCATCAGTGAGGCGGGGAGCTCCTACGAGCAGTACTTC. It yields the protein CAISEAGSSYEQYF.

The chain employs TRBV2 and TRBJ2-7, with D uncertain. Trimming took 3 bases from V and 4 from J, leaving 7 bases between them. The CDR3 contains 12 residues. Looked up from germline, CDR1 is SNHLY and CDR2 is FYNNEI. The chain's CDR3 is CASSDRQYEQYF. Written as DNA, the CDR3 is TGTGCCAGCAGTGATCGTCAGTACGAGCAGTACTTC.

The V and J genes are TRBV11-2 and TRBJ2-7, with D perhaps matching TRBD1 or TRBD2 (5 bases each). The CDR3 sequence is 15 residues long. Trimming took 4 bases from V and 2 from J, leaving 15 bases between them. Germline CDR1 is SGHAT and CDR2 is FQNNGV. CDR3 region: CASSSWLREPYEQYF. The CDR3 nucleotides read TGTGCCAGCAGCTCCTGGCTCAGGGAGCCCTACGAGCAGTACTTC.

This chain joins TRBV5-6 and TRBJ2-1; TRBD2 matches at 8 bases. The CDR3 extends over 14 amino acids. The germline CDR1 and CDR2 sequences are SGHDT and YYEEEE. Trimming cost V 4 bases and J 8 bases; bases outside gene matches: 8. The CDR3 loop reads CASSGRLASDEQFF. Here the CDR3 DNA reads TGTGCCAGCAGCGGCCGACTAGCGAGCGATGAGCAGTTCTTC.

The J gene is TRBJ1-3, the V gene TRBV29-1; D call uncertain. Trimming took 4 bases from V and 0 from J, leaving 10 bases between them. Per the germline V gene, CDR1 is SQVTM and CDR2 is ANQGSEA. The CDR3 has 14 residues. The CDR3 loop reads CSVALLSSGNTIYF. Written as DNA, the CDR3 is TGCAGCGTTGCGTTATTAAGCTCTGGAAACACCATATATTTT. The full variable domain, rest sourced from reference TRBV29-1 and TRBJ1-3, is SAVISQKPSRDICQRGTSLTIQCQVDSQVTMMFWYRQQPGQSLTLIATANQGSEATYESGFVIDKFPISRPNLTFSTLTVSNMSPEDSSIYLCSVALLSSGNTIYFGEGSWLTVV.

J is TRBJ1-5 and V is TRBV30; D perhaps matches TRBD1 (6 bases). Germline loops: CDR1 GTSNPN, CDR2 SVGIG (reference sequence). The CDR3 sequence is 14 residues long. Trimming cost V 5 bases and J 4 bases, with 15 bases left between them. CDR3 nucleotides: TGTGCCTGGGGCACAGGGACCGGGAATCAGCCCCAGCATTTT. Its protein is CAWGTGTGNQPQHF.

V gene TRBV9 combines with J gene TRBJ2-1, with 8 bases matching TRBD2. From germline, CDR1 is SGDLS and CDR2 YYNGEE. The CDR3 runs to 15 residues. V shed 3 bases and J 0 bases; nucleotides not matched to a gene: 2. The CDR3 sequence is CASSDAGGSYNEQFF. The CDR3 DNA reads as TGTGCCAGCAGCGATGCGGGGGGCTCCTACAATGAGCAGTTCTTC.

The V gene is TRBV30, the J gene TRBJ1-2; no firm D call. In germline, CDR1 is GTSNPN, CDR2 SVGIG (reference sequence). The V gene lost 4 bases and the J gene lost 0 bases, with 3 bases spanning the gap. The CDR3 has 11 residues. CDR3 in DNA: TGTGCCTGGAAACCTAACTATGGCTACACCTTC. It specifies CAWKPNYGYTF.

The chain uses TRBV11-2 and TRBJ2-1; D is possibly TRBD1 (6 bases). From germline, CDR1 is SGHAT and CDR2 FQNNGV. This CDR3 contains 13 residues. The V and J ends lost 6 bases and 6 bases respectively, with 12 bases between them. The CDR3 DNA reads as TGTGCCAGCAGTCTAGGGGGTTCCAATGAGCAGTTCTTC. Translation: CASSLGGSNEQFF.

This chain uses TRBV7-2 with TRBJ2-7; D possibly corresponds to TRBD1 (6 bases). In germline, CDR1 is SGHTA, CDR2 FQGNSA. V was clipped by 2 bases and J by 5 bases, with 16 bases between them. The CDR3 is made up of 15 amino acids. CDR3 residues: CASSLNRAQVDEQYF. CDR3 nucleotides: TGTGCCAGCAGCTTAAACAGGGCACAGGTAGACGAGCAGTACTTC.

The rearrangement uses TRBV5-8 and TRBJ2-1; no clear D gene. V lost 6 bases, J lost 4 bases, and 11 bases lay in between. Germline assignment: CDR1 SGHTS and CDR2 YDEGEE. The CDR3 sequence is 13 residues long. The CDR3 DNA is TGTGCCAGCAACCTGGTCCTATACAATGAGCAGTTCTTC. Protein sequence: CASNLVLYNEQFF. Full variable domain (remainder filled in from reference TRBV5-8 and TRBJ2-1): EAGVTQSPTHLIKTRGQQATLRCSPISGHTSVYWYQQALGLGLQFLLWYDEGEERNRGNFPPRFSGRQFPNYSSELNVNALELEDSALYLCASNLVLYNEQFFGPGTRLTVL.

The V gene is TRBV6-5, the J gene TRBJ1-6; no clear D. V was clipped by 4 bases and J by 9 bases, with 13 bases between them. There are 14 residues in the CDR3. The germline V gene encodes CDR1 MNHEY and CDR2 SVGAGI. CDR3 bases: TGTGCCAGCAGTTCTCAAGTACGACTTTCACCCCTCCACTTT. Protein: CASSSQVRLSPLHF.